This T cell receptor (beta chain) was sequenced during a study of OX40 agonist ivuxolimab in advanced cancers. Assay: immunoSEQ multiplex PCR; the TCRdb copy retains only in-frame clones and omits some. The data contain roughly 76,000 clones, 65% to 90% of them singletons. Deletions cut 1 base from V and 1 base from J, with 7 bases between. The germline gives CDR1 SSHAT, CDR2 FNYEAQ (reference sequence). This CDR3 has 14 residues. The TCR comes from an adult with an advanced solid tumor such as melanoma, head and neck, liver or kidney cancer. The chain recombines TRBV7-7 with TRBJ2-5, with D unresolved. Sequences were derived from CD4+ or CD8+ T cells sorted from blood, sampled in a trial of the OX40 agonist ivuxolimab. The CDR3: CASSLGGTQETQYF. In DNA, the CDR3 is TGTGCCAGCAGCTTAGGGGGTACCCAAGAGACCCAGTACTTC.